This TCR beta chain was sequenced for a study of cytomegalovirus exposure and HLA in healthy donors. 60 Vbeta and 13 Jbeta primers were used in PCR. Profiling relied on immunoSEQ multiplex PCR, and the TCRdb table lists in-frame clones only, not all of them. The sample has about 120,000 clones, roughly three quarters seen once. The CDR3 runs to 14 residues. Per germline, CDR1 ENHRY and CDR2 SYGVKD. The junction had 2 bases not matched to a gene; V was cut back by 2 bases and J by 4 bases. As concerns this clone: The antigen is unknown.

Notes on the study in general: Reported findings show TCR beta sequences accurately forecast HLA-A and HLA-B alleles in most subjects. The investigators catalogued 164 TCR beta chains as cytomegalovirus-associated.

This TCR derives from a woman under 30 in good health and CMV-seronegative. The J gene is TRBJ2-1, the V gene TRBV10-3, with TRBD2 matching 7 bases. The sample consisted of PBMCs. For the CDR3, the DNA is TGTGCCATCAGTGAGCTGGGGGGGTACAATGAGCAGTTCTTC. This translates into CAISELGGYNEQFF.